The 18 T cell receptor beta chains reported below all come from one sample, sequenced in a study of response to subunit inactivated influenza vaccine. TCRdb re-analysed the RT-PCR reads in MiXCR, keeping a single row per CDR3 protein. The table includes hundreds of thousands of distinct CDR3 sequences, around 8% detected once. This specimen was PBMCs from blood, taken around 25 months after vaccination. The receptors originated from a man aged 50-75 years who received an inactivated influenza vaccine.

Ten or more counts support this clonotype. The chain couples TRBV29-1 to TRBJ2-1; TRBD2 agrees at 7 bases. Trimming removed 7 bases from V and 0 bases from J; junction bases left unmatched: 9. Germline-derived CDR1 and CDR2 are SQVTM and ANQGSEA. This CDR3 comprises 15 residues. The DNA of the CDR3 is TGCAGCGCTAAGATGGGCGGGAGCTCCTACAATGAGCAGTTCTTC. Translation gives CSAKMGGSSYNEQFF.

This clonotype was seen at least ten times. This sequence joins TRBV5-6 and TRBJ2-3; 9 bases line up with TRBD2. CDR1 and CDR2 from the germline V gene are SGHDT and YYEEEE. This CDR3 region has 16 residues. V shed 1 base, J shed 3 bases, and the junction held 6 bases outside the gene matches. The CDR3: CASSLSLSGSTDTQYF. Written as DNA, the CDR3 is TGTGCCAGCAGCTTGAGTCTTAGCGGGAGTACAGATACGCAGTATTTT.

This clonotype has more than one count but fewer than ten. The J gene is TRBJ2-5, the V gene TRBV5-1, with D perhaps TRBD1 (6 bases). CDR1 SGHRS and CDR2 YFSETQ come from the germline V gene. The CDR3 sequence is 14 residues long. V shed 7 bases and J shed 4 bases, with 17 bases lying between them. CDR3 nucleotide sequence: TGCGCCAGCCGCCTTTCAGGGGCGGGAGAGACCCAGTACTTC. The encoded protein is CASRLSGAGETQYF.

The chain is built from TRBV28 and TRBJ1-4; the D gene is possibly TRBD1 (6 bases). The CDR3 has 17 residues. With 3 bases removed from V and 6 bases from J, the gap between germline ends came to 20 bases. Per germline, CDR1 MDHEN and CDR2 SYDVKM. Here the CDR3 reads CASSFSTGQGPHEKLFF. As DNA, the CDR3 is TGTGCCAGCAGTTTTTCGACAGGCCAAGGCCCTCATGAAAAACTGTTTTTT.

A few counts support this clonotype. The gene calls are TRBV7-2 and TRBJ2-7, with D possibly being TRBD1 (6 bases). Trimming cost V 1 base and J 5 bases, with 9 bases left between them. The germline V gene has CDR1 SGHTA and CDR2 FQGNSA. This CDR3 is built from 13 residues. The DNA for the CDR3 is TGTGCCAGCAGCTTAGTAGCAGGGGACGAGCAGTACTTC. Its translation: CASSLVAGDEQYF.

This clonotype occurred a few times. The gene calls are TRBV5-1 and TRBJ2-2; D ambiguous. Trimming left V 5 bases short and J 0 bases short, with 11 bases between. CDR3 size: 15 residues. Per germline, CDR1 SGHRS and CDR2 YFSETQ. DNA of the CDR3: TGCGCCAGCAGTTCTCGAGAGCCGAACACCGGGGAGCTGTTTTTT. Translating it yields CASSSREPNTGELFF. Full variable domain (missing parts from reference TRBV5-1 and TRBJ2-2): KAGVTQTPRYLIKTRGQQVTLSCSPISGHRSVSWYQQTPGQGLQFLFEYFSETQRNKGNFPGRFSGRQFSNSRSEMNVSTLELGDSALYLCASSSREPNTGELFFGEGSRLTVL.

The chain carries TRBV4-1 and TRBJ1-1; D is unclear. Looked up from germline, CDR1 is MGHRA and CDR2 is YSYEKL. The CDR3 extends over 14 amino acids. V was pared by 0 bases and J by 10 bases, with 15 bases between. DNA for the CDR3: TGCGCCAGCAGCCAAGATAGGGCAGATGGCGGAGCTTTCTTT. It translates to CASSQDRADGGAFF.

This clonotype was picked up a small number of times. V is TRBV2 and J is TRBJ2-7, with 8 bases matching TRBD1. The CDR3 consists of 15 residues. Germline V gene data show CDR1 as SNHLY and CDR2 as FYNNEI. V was pared by 6 bases and J by 4 bases, with 11 bases of the junction left unmatched. CDR3 DNA sequence: TGTGCCAGCAGCCTAACGACAGGGGCCGCGTACGAGCAGTACTTC. This gives the protein CASSLTTGAAYEQYF.

The chain is built from TRBV28 and TRBJ2-7, with 7 bases that match TRBD1. J lost 5 bases, V lost 6 bases, and 7 bases had no gene match. The CDR3 has 13 amino acids. CDR1 and CDR2 (germline): MDHEN, SYDVKM. As DNA, the CDR3 is TGTGCCAGCAGCCAAACAGGGGTGCACGAGCAGTACTTC. Translating it yields CASSQTGVHEQYF.

This clonotype turned up a few times. V gene TRBV18 combines with J gene TRBJ1-1; D is uncertain. Germline CDR1 KGHSH, CDR2 LQKENI. The V and J ends lost 4 bases and 4 bases respectively, with 13 bases between them. The CDR3 length is 14 residues. The CDR3 spells CASSQSYWGTEAFF. The CDR3, as DNA: TGTGCCAGCTCACAAAGCTATTGGGGCACTGAAGCTTTCTTT.

V gene TRBV20-1 combines with J gene TRBJ2-7; 9 nucleotides agree with TRBD1. CDR1 and CDR2 from the germline V gene are DFQATT and SNEGSKA (reference sequence). This CDR3 spans 16 amino acids. Trimming removed 1 base from V and 3 bases from J; junction bases left unmatched: 10. CDR3 nucleotide sequence: TGCAGTGCTAGAGTGATACGGACAGGGGTCGGCTACGAGCAGTACTTC. Translation gives CSARVIRTGVGYEQYF.

This clonotype has just a few counts. The chain employs TRBV20-1 and TRBJ2-6; D unresolved. This CDR3 is 14 amino acids long. Trimming shortened V by 1 base and J by 2 bases, and 6 bases separated the two germline ends. CDR1 DFQATT and CDR2 SNEGSKA come from the germline V gene (reference sequence). For the CDR3, the DNA is TGCAGTGCTAGAGGGGTCACTGGGGCCAACGTCCTGACTTTC. Its protein product is CSARGVTGANVLTF.

A few counts support this clonotype. This rearrangement joins TRBV7-2 to TRBJ1-4; D perhaps matches TRBD1 (5 bases). The V end was cut by 5 bases, the J end by 2 bases, with 12 bases between. CDR1 is SGHTA and CDR2 is FQGNSA in the germline V gene. The CDR3 is 15 residues long. The CDR3: CASSPQGTTNEKLFF. The DNA for the CDR3 is TGTGCCAGCAGCCCCCAGGGCACGACTAATGAAAAACTGTTTTTT. The full variable domain, rest sourced from reference TRBV7-2 and TRBJ1-4, is GAGVSQSPSNKVTEKGKDVELRCDPISGHTALYWYRQSLGQGLEFLIYFQGNSAPDKSGLPSDRFSAERTGGSVSTLTIQRTQQEDSAVYLCASSPQGTTNEKLFFGSGTQLSVL.

This clonotype was counted many times. This sequence joins TRBV10-3 and TRBJ1-5, with TRBD1 identical over 7 bases. The junction had 3 bases not matched to a gene; V was cut back by 3 bases and J by 4 bases. The CDR3 runs to 14 residues. Germline CDR1 is ENHRY and CDR2 is SYGVKD. CDR3 protein: CAISDLDRNQPQHF. CDR3 sequence (DNA): TGTGCCATCAGTGACCTGGACAGGAATCAGCCCCAGCATTTT.

This clonotype has more than one count but fewer than ten. J is TRBJ1-4 and V is TRBV15; possibly TRBD1 for D (5 bases). Trimming left V 0 bases short and J 0 bases short, with 11 bases between. The germline gives CDR1 LNHNV, CDR2 YYDKDF (reference sequence). This CDR3 is 17 amino acids long. In DNA form, the CDR3 reads TGTGCCACCAGCAGAGATAGGCAGGGTCCAACTAATGAAAAACTGTTTTTT. Its translation: CATSRDRQGPTNEKLFF.

The chain joins TRBV7-2 to TRBJ2-5; D might be TRBD1 (6 bases). The germline V gene has CDR1 SGHTA and CDR2 FQGNSA. The CDR3 sequence is 16 residues long. Between the trimmed V and J ends, which lost 5 bases and 4 bases, there was a span of 20 bases. Written as DNA, the CDR3 is TGTGCCAGCAGCATAAGAGGGACATCTGTCGTAGAGACCCAGTACTTC. It codes for CASSIRGTSVVETQYF.

This clonotype was found a few times. The chain uses TRBV28 and TRBJ2-1, with D possibly TRBD1 on 5 matching bases. This CDR3 spans 13 amino acids. From germline, CDR1 is MDHEN and CDR2 SYDVKM. V was shortened by 5 bases and J by 8 bases, with 13 bases between the two germline ends. In DNA form, the CDR3 reads TGTGCCAGCAGTCCCCCGGACATTTATGAGCAGTTCTTC. Its translation: CASSPPDIYEQFF.

The gene calls are TRBV30 and TRBJ2-5; no clear D gene. The CDR3 is 15 residues long. V was clipped by 5 bases and J by 2 bases, with 18 bases between them. The germline V gene has CDR1 GTSNPN and CDR2 SVGIG (reference sequence). CDR3 region: CAWLPALEVQETQYF. DNA for the CDR3: TGTGCCTGGCTACCCGCCCTAGAAGTTCAAGAGACCCAGTACTTC.